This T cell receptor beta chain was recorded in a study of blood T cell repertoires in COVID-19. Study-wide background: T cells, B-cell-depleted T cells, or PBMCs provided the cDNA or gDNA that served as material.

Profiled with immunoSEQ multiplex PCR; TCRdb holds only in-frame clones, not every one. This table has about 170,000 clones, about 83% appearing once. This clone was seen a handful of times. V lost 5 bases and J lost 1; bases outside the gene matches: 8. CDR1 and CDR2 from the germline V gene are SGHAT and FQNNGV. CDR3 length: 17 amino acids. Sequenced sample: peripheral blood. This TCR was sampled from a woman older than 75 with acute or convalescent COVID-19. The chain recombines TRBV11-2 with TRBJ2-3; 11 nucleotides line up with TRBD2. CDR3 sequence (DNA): TGTGCCAGCAGCCTCGAGACTAGCGGGATGGGCACAGATACGCAGTATTTT. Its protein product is CASSLETSGMGTDTQYF.